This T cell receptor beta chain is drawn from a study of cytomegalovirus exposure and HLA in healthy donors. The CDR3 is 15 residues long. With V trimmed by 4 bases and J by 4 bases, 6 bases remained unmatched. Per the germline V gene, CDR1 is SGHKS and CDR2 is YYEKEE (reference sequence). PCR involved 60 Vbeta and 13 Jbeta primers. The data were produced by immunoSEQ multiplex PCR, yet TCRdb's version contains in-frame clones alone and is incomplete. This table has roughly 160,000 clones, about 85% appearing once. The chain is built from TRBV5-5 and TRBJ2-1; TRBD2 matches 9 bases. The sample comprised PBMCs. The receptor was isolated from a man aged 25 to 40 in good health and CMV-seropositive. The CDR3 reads CASSPLAGLYNEQFF. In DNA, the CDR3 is TGTGCCAGCAGCCCACTAGCGGGCTTATACAATGAGCAGTTCTTC.